This T cell receptor (beta chain) was identified in a study of PD-1 blockade in classical Hodgkin lymphoma. After autologous stem cell transplantation all patients relapsed, and prior brentuximab vedotin exposure differed between cohorts. TCRdb's table, derived via immunoSEQ multiplex PCR, lists solely in-frame clones and lacks some. This table holds some 150,000 clones, less than 80% found once. This receptor was obtained from a human donor with classical Hodgkin lymphoma. The input for sequencing was peripheral blood mononuclear cells (PBMCs), taken before the second cycle of nivolumab.

The chain's CDR3 is CSVVPVVTGINYNEQFF. The CDR3 nucleotides are TGCAGCGTTGTCCCGGTGGTTACGGGTATAAACTACAATGAGCAGTTCTTC. This sequence joins TRBV29-1 and TRBJ2-1, with D unclear. The germline V gene has CDR1 SQVTM and CDR2 ANQGSEA. The CDR3 runs 17 residues. V lost 4 bases and J 3 bases, leaving 22 bases between the germline ends.